A selection of T cell receptor beta chains follows, all from one sample in a study of cytomegalovirus exposure and HLA in healthy donors. Sequencing was performed with immunoSEQ multiplex PCR; in TCRdb, only in-frame clones are kept and a portion is missing. Among about 130,000 clones listed, around 94% were seen once. Sequenced input: PBMCs. The origin of the receptors is a woman aged 18-29 years in good health and CMV-seronegative. Both conserved end residues are part of each CDR3. A D gene is named only where the DNA matches it firmly. Not all rows give a size; the values are once, few, many and, for expanded clones, a class.

TRBD2 - TRBJ2-3 TRBV6-6 CASSTGTSGSTQYF TGTGCCAGCAGTACCGGGACTAGCGGGAGTACGCAGTATTTT
- once TRBJ2-7 TRBV5-1 CASSLAEGTYEQYF TGCGCCAGCAGCTTGGCTGAGGGAACCTACGAGCAGTACTTC
- - TRBJ2-7 TRBV19 CASSIAQEQYF TGTGCCAGTAGTATAGCCCAAGAGCAGTACTTC
TRBD2 - TRBJ2-3 TRBV6-1 CASSEFAPSGRSTDTQYF TGTGCCAGCAGTGAATTTGCGCCCAGCGGGAGAAGCACAGATACGCAGTATTTT
- - TRBJ1-1 TRBV6-5 CASSYVRAAEAFF TGTGCCAGCAGTTACGTGAGGGCGGCTGAAGCTTTCTTT
- - TRBJ2-5 TRBV27 CASSFGRVQETQYF TGTGCCAGCAGTTTCGGGCGGGTCCAAGAGACCCAGTACTTC
TRBD1 once TRBJ2-7 TRBV5-5 CASSLRAGGHLGYEQYF TGTGCCAGCAGCTTGAGGGCAGGGGGCCACCTTGGCTACGAGCAGTACTTC
TRBD2 once TRBJ2-3 TRBV5-1 CASSLTSGGALSTDTQYF TGCGCCAGCAGCCTAACTAGCGGGGGGGCCCTAAGCACAGATACGCAGTATTTT
- - TRBJ1-5 TRBV28 CASREVGVGVSAQHF TGTGCCAGCAGGGAGGTCGGGGTCGGAGTAAGTGCCCAGCATTTT
TRBD2 - TRBJ2-7 TRBV5-1 CASSPQRGITYEQYF TGCGCCAGCAGCCCCCAGCGGGGAATAACCTACGAGCAGTACTTC
- - TRBJ1-2 TRBV27 CASSLSPGMYGYTF TGTGCCAGCAGTTTATCGCCGGGAATGTATGGCTACACCTTC
TRBD1 - TRBJ1-5 TRBV28 CASSSGTEFYSNQPQHF TGTGCCAGCAGTTCAGGGACAGAATTTTATAGCAATCAGCCCCAGCATTTT
- - TRBJ1-1 TRBV7-2 CASSFLQGTNEAFF TGTGCCAGCAGCTTTCTCCAGGGGACCAATGAAGCTTTCTTT
TRBD2 - TRBJ2-7 TRBV19 CATNAGGNYEQYF TGTGCCACCAACGCGGGGGGGAACTACGAGCAGTACTTC
- - TRBJ2-1 TRBV20-1 CSARESDEQFF TGCAGTGCTCGGGAGAGCGATGAGCAGTTCTTC
- - TRBJ1-1 TRBV10-1 CASSGGQGEAFF TGCGCCAGCAGTGGGGGGCAGGGAGAAGCTTTCTTT
- - TRBJ1-3 TRBV28 CASSRPGKGDTIYF TGTGCCAGCAGCCGACCGGGCAAGGGGGACACCATATATTTT
TRBD1 - TRBJ1-6 TRBV18 CASSQQVGQYNSPLHF TGTGCCAGCAGTCAACAGGTGGGACAGTATAATTCACCCCTCCACTTT
TRBD1 - TRBJ1-6 TRBV4-2 CASSQEDRDNSPLHF TGTGCCAGCAGCCAAGAAGACAGGGATAATTCACCCCTCCACTTT
- - TRBJ2-1 TRBV2 CASSASSTYNEQFF TGTGCCAGCAGTGCGTCGAGCACTTACAATGAGCAGTTCTTC
TRBD1 - TRBJ1-2 TRBV6-1 CASSDRSTGDGYTF TGTGCCAGCAGTGACCGCTCGACAGGGGATGGCTACACCTTC
TRBD2 - TRBJ2-1 TRBV11-2 CASSLGGSGSKREQFF TGTGCCAGCAGCTTAGGCGGTAGCGGGAGTAAGAGAGAGCAGTTCTTC
TRBD2 - TRBJ2-7 TRBV9 CASSASGGVYEQYF TGTGCCAGCAGCGCAAGTGGGGGGGTCTACGAGCAGTACTTC
TRBD1 - TRBJ2-7 TRBV2 CASSGDSSSYEQYF TGTGCCAGCAGTGGGGACAGCAGCTCCTACGAGCAGTACTTC
- - TRBJ1-4 TRBV10-3 CAIRGEATNEKLFF TGTGCCATCAGGGGAGAGGCAACTAATGAAAAACTGTTTTTT